The 19 T cell receptor beta chains listed next were all sequenced from one sample in a study of healthy donors' naive CD4 and CD8 T cells. A linear amplification protocol produced the TCR libraries from 450 to 500 ng of total RNA. One entry per CDR3 protein results from TCRdb running MiXCR on the reads. Here the sample spans approximately 180,000 distinct CDR3 sequences, around three quarters being singletons. Material for sequencing was naive CD4+ and CD8+ T cells sorted from blood, pooled from several donors. Source of these receptors: a pool of human donors in good health; the sample pools cells from several healthy donors.

CDR3 nucleotides: TGCAGCGTTGAGACGCGTTTGGGTTCCGAGCAGTACTTC. The encoded protein is CSVETRLGSEQYF. The J gene is TRBJ2-7, the V gene TRBV29-1; D is unresolved. The CDR3 extends over 13 amino acids. V was pared by 3 bases and J by 6 bases, with 15 bases between. The germline CDR1 and CDR2 sequences are SQVTM and ANQGSEA.

The J gene is TRBJ2-1, the V gene TRBV29-1; 10 nucleotides align to TRBD2. The CDR3 spans 15 residues. V dropped 4 bases and J dropped 7; count of bases not matched to a gene: 10. Germline-derived CDR1 and CDR2 are SQVTM and ANQGSEA. The chain's CDR3 is CSVAPRLAGGNEQFF. CDR3 sequence (DNA): TGCAGCGTTGCCCCCAGGTTAGCGGGAGGAAATGAGCAGTTCTTC.

Here the CDR3 reads CSARSPAEAFF. The CDR3, as DNA: TGCAGTGCTAGATCCCCCGCTGAAGCTTTCTTT. J is TRBJ1-1 and V is TRBV20-1; D unresolved. CDR3 size: 11 residues. The V gene's germline CDR1 is DFQATT and CDR2 SNEGSKA (reference sequence). The V end was cut by 2 bases, the J end by 6 bases, with 7 bases between.

The V and J genes are TRBV12-3 or TRBV12-4 and TRBJ2-5; maybe TRBD2 (5 bases). The CDR3 has 16 residues. Between the trimmed V and J ends, which lost 3 bases and 2 bases, there was a span of 16 bases. The CDR3 DNA is TGTGCCAGCAGTTTTGCGGGTCAGAGGAAACAAGAGACCCAGTACTTC. It translates to CASSFAGQRKQETQYF.

Only one count was recorded for this clonotype. The J gene is TRBJ2-7, the V gene TRBV12-3 or TRBV12-4; 7 nucleotides line up with TRBD1. The length of the CDR3 is 15 residues. Trimming cost V 5 bases and J 2 bases; bases outside gene matches: 9. The CDR3 here is CASSPQGTEPYEQYF. The CDR3 DNA sequence: TGTGCCAGCAGTCCACAAGGGACAGAACCCTACGAGCAGTACTTC.

The chain recombines TRBV15 with TRBJ2-7, with a tentative D call TRBD2 (7 bases). The CDR3 consists of 18 residues. The V end lost 0 bases, the J end lost 1 base, and 19 bases lay between the germline ends. CDR1 LNHNV and CDR2 YYDKDF come from the germline V gene (reference sequence). CDR3 sequence reads: CATSRDSLTGGPSYEQYF. The CDR3 DNA sequence: TGTGCCACCAGCAGAGATTCGTTAACGGGGGGCCCATCCTACGAGCAGTACTTC. Combining the CDR3 with reference TRBV15 and TRBJ2-7 gives the whole variable domain DAMVIQNPRYQVTQFGKPVTLSCSQTLNHNVMYWYQQKSSQAPKLLFHYYDKDFNNEADTPDNFQSRRPNTSFCFLDIRSPGLGDTAMYLCATSRDSLTGGPSYEQYFGPGTRLTVT.

Only a few counts were recorded for this clonotype. The gene calls are TRBV29-1 and TRBJ2-7; D may correspond to TRBD1 or TRBD2 (5 bases each). Germline V gene sequence: CDR1 SQVTM, CDR2 ANQGSEA. There are 12 residues in the CDR3. Trimming took 4 bases from V and 5 from J, leaving 12 bases between them. The CDR3 here is CSVVGRDHEQYF. CDR3 in DNA: TGCAGCGTTGTCGGCAGGGACCACGAGCAGTACTTC.

V usage is TRBV28 and J usage is TRBJ2-7; 9 bases are shared with TRBD2. The CDR3 spans 15 residues. Germline V lookup: CDR1 MDHEN, CDR2 SYDVKM. V gave up 7 bases and J gave up 4 bases; unmatched junction bases: 11. As DNA, the CDR3 is TGTGCCAGCAACGCGGGAGGGCCGGTGAGATACGAGCAGTACTTC. It translates to CASNAGGPVRYEQYF.

This clonotype has just one count. The chain joins TRBV20-1 to TRBJ2-1, with 9 bases that match TRBD1. This CDR3 has 16 residues. V lost 3 bases and J lost 4; bases outside the gene matches: 10. Germline V gives CDR1 DFQATT, CDR2 SNEGSKA (reference sequence). CDR3 in amino acids: CSARGTGTGPYNEQFF. CDR3 coding DNA: TGCAGTGCTAGGGGTACCGGGACAGGGCCATACAATGAGCAGTTCTTC.

The V and J genes are TRBV27 and TRBJ1-1; no clear D gene. Germline V gene data show CDR1 as MNHEY and CDR2 as SMNVEV (reference sequence). The germline V and J ends were trimmed by 5 bases and 0 bases, with 13 bases remaining between them. The CDR3 totals 15 residues. In DNA form, the CDR3 reads TGTGCCAGCAGTCTGGGGTTCTCTATGAACACTGAAGCTTTCTTT. Translation: CASSLGFSMNTEAFF.

The V call is TRBV28, the J call TRBJ1-2, with 9 nucleotides matching TRBD1. This CDR3 spans 14 amino acids. CDR1 and CDR2 from the germline V gene are MDHEN and SYDVKM. Trimming removed 6 bases from V and 4 bases from J; junction bases left unmatched: 6. The CDR3 bases are TGTGCCAGCAGGGGACCGGGACAGGGCTATGGCTACACCTTC. Its protein is CASRGPGQGYGYTF.

This sequence joins TRBV5-8 and TRBJ1-5; D not certain. Germline V CDR1 and CDR2: SGHTS, YDEGEE. This CDR3 is 16 amino acids long. V lost 0 bases and J 1 base, leaving 11 bases between the germline ends. The CDR3 DNA is TGTGCCAGCAGCTTGGGAGTCGTGAGGAGCAATCAGCCCCAGCATTTT. It is translated as CASSLGVVRSNQPQHF.

The chain links TRBV29-1 to TRBJ2-7; no reliable D call. Germline V gene lookup returns CDR1 SQVTM and CDR2 ANQGSEA. This CDR3 is 12 amino acids long. V lost 7 bases and J lost 5, with 15 bases in between. The CDR3 region has the DNA TGCAGCGCTGGTGGGGTTTTCGACGAGCAGTACTTC. Translated: CSAGGVFDEQYF.

CDR3 sequence reads: CSVDPLESSYNEQFF. Here the CDR3 DNA reads TGCAGCGTTGACCCCCTCGAGAGCTCCTACAATGAGCAGTTCTTC. The chain has TRBV29-1 and TRBJ2-1; no definite D call. The CDR3 length is 15 residues. The V end was cut by 3 bases, the J end by 0 bases, with 12 bases between. The germline V gene encodes CDR1 SQVTM and CDR2 ANQGSEA.

This clonotype was counted between two and nine times. The J gene is TRBJ2-7, the V gene TRBV19, with a weak D call TRBD2 (7 bases). Trimming cost V 8 bases and J 3 bases, with 17 bases left between them. This CDR3 has 14 amino acids. CDR1 and CDR2 from the germline V gene are LNHDA and SQIVND (reference sequence). Here the CDR3 reads CASSTGTIHYEQYF. The CDR3 coding sequence is TGTGCCAGTTCAACAGGGACTATACACTACGAGCAGTACTTC.

CDR3 in amino acids: CASRDRASSYNEQFF. The CDR3 region has the DNA TGTGCCAGCAGAGACAGGGCTAGCTCCTACAATGAGCAGTTCTTC. The V and J genes are TRBV6-5 and TRBJ2-1; 7 bases fit TRBD1. CDR1 and CDR2 from the germline V gene are MNHEY and SVGAGI. This CDR3 spans 15 amino acids. V shed 6 bases and J 0 bases; nucleotides not matched to a gene: 5.

This clonotype has just one count. The chain couples TRBV29-1 to TRBJ2-1; 9 nucleotides align to TRBD2. The germline V gene has CDR1 SQVTM and CDR2 ANQGSEA. CDR3 length: 14 residues. The V segment lost 3 bases and the J segment 5 bases; nucleotides outside the gene matches: 5. The CDR3 region is CSVDGLAGNNEQFF. CDR3 in DNA: TGCAGCGTTGACGGTCTAGCGGGAAACAATGAGCAGTTCTTC.

This clonotype was observed a single time. This chain uses TRBV27 with TRBJ2-7, with 8 bases aligning to TRBD2. Germline V gene data show CDR1 as MNHEY and CDR2 as SMNVEV (reference sequence). The CDR3 spans 15 residues. V shed 5 bases and J 7 bases; nucleotides not matched to a gene: 13. DNA for the CDR3: TGTGCCAGCAGTCTCTTTACGGGAGGGCCGTGGGAGCAGTACTTC. It specifies CASSLFTGGPWEQYF.

This chain connects TRBV6-6 to TRBJ2-5; D is unresolved. This CDR3 comprises 14 residues. The V and J ends lost 3 bases and 5 bases respectively, with 13 bases between them. The germline gives CDR1 MNHNY, CDR2 SVGAGI (reference sequence). CDR3 region: CASSYRTARETQYF. The CDR3 DNA sequence: TGTGCCAGCAGTTATCGGACCGCTCGGGAGACCCAGTACTTC.